Below, one T cell receptor (beta chain) is given with its context. This clonotype was seen only a few times. The target of this receptor is not known. No base quality values were provided; no much bigger clone lies one nucleotide off. This sample is drawn from a study of T cells in Graves' hyperthyroidism and ophthalmopathy (dated by TCRdb to about 2019). General notes on the study: Peripheral blood samples were taken at the time of initial diagnosis, prior to any treatment. After sampling, hyperthyroidism patients received methimazole starting at 30 mg daily, and ophthalmopathy patients received high-dose intravenous methylprednisolone. TCR V-J signatures able to tell the groups apart were searched for in a discovery cohort of 90 to 100 patients, of whom more than 40 had Graves' ophthalmopathy and around 57 had stable Graves' hyperthyroidism. The study also compared thyroid tissue and blood T-cell repertoires from a handful of Graves' hyperthyroidism patients. Prospective prediction of ophthalmopathy was tested in an independent validation cohort consisting of fewer than 20 hyperthyroidism patients and 15 or so patients who later progressed to ophthalmopathy. TCR Vbeta CDR3 sequencing of approximately 140 peripheral blood samples (about 45 ophthalmopathy, over 70 hyperthyroidism and some 17 progressor patients) is reported in the paper. The approximately 98 discovery patients were randomly divided into training and test sets at a 7:3 ratio. Overall results and qualifications from the work: In cross-validation, a model built on a 13 V-J signature told ophthalmopathy apart from stable hyperthyroidism with over 85% sensitivity and about 81% specificity, and in testing the same model reached 80%/75%. Sample size was not statistically predetermined, and investigators were not blinded to group allocation. Most expanded thyroid clonotypes (frequency above 0.001) were also detected in blood, suggesting blood repertoires may reflect thyroid immune responses. During validation, the model predicted progression to ophthalmopathy a median of about 6.5 months ahead of onset, with more than 55% sensitivity and 72% to 80% specificity.

Graves' hyperthyroidism was defined as stable when no progression to ophthalmopathy occurred over 18 months of follow-up. Hyperthyroidism patients were newly diagnosed, with disease duration under 2 months, and aged 18 to 65 years. Exclusion was applied to patients with uncontrolled infections, other autoimmune diseases, pregnancy or lactation. Diagnoses were established on the basis of clinical symptoms, serum thyroxine and TRAb, thyroid ultrasound, and orbital computed tomography. Ficoll-Paque density gradient centrifugation was used to isolate PBMCs from around 10 ml of fresh peripheral blood. Trizol reagent was used to extract total RNA, and RNA quality was then checked on an Agilent 2100 Bioanalyzer. The TCR beta CDR3 regions were amplified from the RNA transcripts. The TCR CDR3 was subjected to a first round of RT-PCR using the HTBI primer set and the Qiagen OneStep RT-PCR kit. A second multiplex PCR round built the libraries, followed by size selection and purification. Sequencing of the libraries was done on an Illumina HiSeq2000 using paired-end 100 bp reads. Concerning the study's data processing: Raw data were processed with SOAPnuke, discarding reads with adapters, uncalled bases, mean Phred below 15, or no exact constant-primer or identifier match. COPE v1.2.5 was used to merge high-quality paired reads, and clonotypes were defined as unique nucleotide sequences. Clonotypes were aligned to IMGT TRBV, TRBD and TRBJ reference segments using MiTCR v1.1. Analysis was restricted to V-J combinations with a frequency above 0.0001, which covered roughly 99% of repertoires. A TCS score was defined as the ratio between F50 (clonal expansion) and ExV (chaos), using BLOSUM62-based TCRdist between CDR3 peptides within each V-J. Welch's t-statistics and random forest reduced fewer than 600 V-J features to roughly 13, which were used in a naive Bayes classifier (R e1071). TCRdb applied fastp at Q25 and MiXCR to the public reads, then kept only in-frame beta chains. Entries are consolidated by CDR3 protein sequence, retaining the most common genes and DNA. The V and J calls come from TCRdb's annotation, not from the publication. Counted in this sample were about 400,000 distinct CDR3 sequences; around 15% of them appeared once. The ten largest make up 4% to 6.5% of the sample.

At the junction V is shortened by 1 base and J by 7 bases, with 11 bases in between. Sequences DFQATT (CDR1) and SNEGSKA (CDR2) are obtained from the germline V gene (reference sequence). From cysteine to phenylalanine, the CDR3 is 13 amino acids long. Of the read, only the CDR3 DNA is kept; its 39 bases are in frame from base 1. The rearrangement joined TRBV20-1 to TRBJ1-5; too little of a D gene remains to name it. The receptor's source is a woman aged 18 to 35 with Graves' hyperthyroidism. Sequencing input: blood. The CDR3 protein sequence reads: CSARADPNQPQHF. The sequenced DNA is TGCAGTGCTAGAGCGGACCCCAACCAGCCCCAGCATTTT.